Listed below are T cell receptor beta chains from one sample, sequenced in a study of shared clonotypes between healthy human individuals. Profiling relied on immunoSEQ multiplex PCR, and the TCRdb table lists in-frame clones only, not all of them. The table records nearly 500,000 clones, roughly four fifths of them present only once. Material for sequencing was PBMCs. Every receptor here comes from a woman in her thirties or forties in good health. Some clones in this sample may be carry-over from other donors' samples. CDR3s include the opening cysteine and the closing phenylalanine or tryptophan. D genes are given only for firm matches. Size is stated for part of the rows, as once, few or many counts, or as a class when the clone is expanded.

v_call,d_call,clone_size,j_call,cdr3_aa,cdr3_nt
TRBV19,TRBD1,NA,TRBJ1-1,CASSPRQGATEAFF,TGTGCCAGTAGTCCCCGACAGGGGGCCACTGAAGCTTTCTTT
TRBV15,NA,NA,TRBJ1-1,CATSRSGKPTEAFF,TGTGCCACCAGCAGATCTGGGAAACCCACTGAAGCTTTCTTT
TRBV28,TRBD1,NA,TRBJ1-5,CASSLDTGGQYQPQHF,TGTGCCAGCAGTTTGGATACAGGGGGTCAATATCAGCCCCAGCATTTT
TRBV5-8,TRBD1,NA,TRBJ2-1,CASSPPGQIYNEQFF,TGTGCCAGCAGCCCCCCGGGACAGATATACAATGAGCAGTTCTTC
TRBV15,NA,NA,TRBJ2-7,CATSFTGSSYEQYF,TGTGCCACCAGTTTCACAGGGAGCTCCTACGAGCAGTACTTC
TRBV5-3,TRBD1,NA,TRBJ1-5,CARSLPRTGWPWGNQPQHF,TGTGCCAGAAGCTTACCCCGGACAGGGTGGCCTTGGGGCAATCAGCCCCAGCATTTT
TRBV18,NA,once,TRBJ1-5,CASSPAANHQPQHF,TGTGCCAGCTCACCGGCAGCCAATCATCAGCCCCAGCATTTT
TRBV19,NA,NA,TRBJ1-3,CASRGRSSGNTIYF,TGTGCCAGTCGCGGGAGGAGCTCTGGAAACACCATATATTTT
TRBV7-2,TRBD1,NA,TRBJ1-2,CASSLAFSTGERGYTF,TGTGCCAGCAGCTTAGCGTTCTCCACAGGGGAACGCGGCTACACCTTC
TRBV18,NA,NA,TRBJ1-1,CASSPPSSWIIAFF,TGTGCCAGCTCACCACCGTCCAGCTGGATAATAGCTTTCTTT
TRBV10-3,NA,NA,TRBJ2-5,CAISEGSGETQYF,TGTGCCATCAGTGAAGGGTCTGGAGAGACCCAGTACTTC
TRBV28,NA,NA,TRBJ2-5,CASTNTGLQETQYF,TGTGCCAGCACCAATACAGGGTTACAAGAGACCCAGTACTTC
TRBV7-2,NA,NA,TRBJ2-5,CASSSQKETQYF,TGTGCCAGCAGTTCTCAGAAAGAGACCCAGTACTTC
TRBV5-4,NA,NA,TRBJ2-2,CASSWTDSPGELFF,TGTGCCAGCAGCTGGACGGACTCACCCGGGGAGCTGTTTTTT
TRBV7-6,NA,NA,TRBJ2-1,CASSSRVDAYNEQFF,TGTGCCAGCAGCTCACGGGTCGATGCCTACAATGAGCAGTTCTTC
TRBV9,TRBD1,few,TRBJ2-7,CASSVGDSPSREQYF,TGTGCCAGCAGCGTGGGGGACAGCCCTTCAAGGGAGCAGTACTTC
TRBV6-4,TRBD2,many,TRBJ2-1,CASSLAGGINEQFF,TGTGCCAGCAGTCTAGCGGGAGGTATAAATGAGCAGTTCTTC
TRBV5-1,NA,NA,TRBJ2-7,CASSLGRGGSYEQYF,TGCGCCAGCAGCTTGGGCAGGGGGGGCTCCTACGAGCAGTACTTC
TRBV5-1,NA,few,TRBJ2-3,CASSLEFPPGSNTQYF,TGCGCCAGCAGCTTGGAGTTTCCCCCCGGGAGTAATACGCAGTATTTT
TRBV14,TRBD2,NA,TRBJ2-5,CASSQGLAGAETQYF,TGTGCCAGCAGCCAAGGACTAGCGGGAGCAGAGACCCAGTACTTC
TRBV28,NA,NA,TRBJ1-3,CASSTSGKNTIYF,TGTGCCAGCAGTACTTCCGGGAAAAACACCATATATTTT
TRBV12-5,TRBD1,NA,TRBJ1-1,CASGLVLGQGVWNTEAFF,TGTGCTAGTGGTTTGGTATTGGGACAGGGGGTCTGGAACACTGAAGCTTTCTTT
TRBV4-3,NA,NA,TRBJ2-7,CASSRSLETSYEQYF,TGCGCCAGCAGCCGTAGTTTAGAGACGTCCTACGAGCAGTACTTC
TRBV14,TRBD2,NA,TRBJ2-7,CASSQETSGTYEQYF,TGTGCCAGCAGCCAAGAAACTAGCGGGACCTACGAGCAGTACTTC
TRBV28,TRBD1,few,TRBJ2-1,CASSRDRGIYNEQFF,TGTGCCAGCAGTCGTGACAGGGGTATCTACAATGAGCAGTTCTTC
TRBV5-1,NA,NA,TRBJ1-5,CVSSQQGGNQPQHF,TGCGTCAGCAGCCAGCAGGGCGGGAATCAGCCCCAGCATTTT
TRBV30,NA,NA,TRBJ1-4,CAWNTGTYEKLFF,TGTGCCTGGAACACAGGGACCTATGAAAAACTGTTTTTT
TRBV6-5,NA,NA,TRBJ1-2,CASIGAGNYGYTF,TGTGCCAGCATTGGGGCCGGGAACTATGGCTACACCTTC
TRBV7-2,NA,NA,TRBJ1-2,CASSPDKSYGYTF,TGTGCCAGCAGCCCCGATAAGAGCTATGGCTACACCTTC
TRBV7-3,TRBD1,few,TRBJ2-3,CASSLGQEQDTQYF,TGTGCCAGCAGCCTCGGACAGGAACAAGATACGCAGTATTTT
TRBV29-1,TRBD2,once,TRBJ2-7,CSVEVQTSGRSPQYF,TGCAGCGTTGAAGTCCAGACTAGCGGGAGATCGCCGCAGTACTTC
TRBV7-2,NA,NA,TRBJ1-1,CASSLVVRGGEAFF,TGTGCCAGCAGCTTAGTGGTTAGGGGGGGTGAAGCTTTCTTT
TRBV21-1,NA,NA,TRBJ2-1,CASTPGTSGLQFF,TGTGCCAGCACCCCTGGGACTAGCGGACTGCAGTTCTTC
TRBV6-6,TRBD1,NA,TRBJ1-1,CASSYRTGGGTEAFF,TGTGCCAGCAGTTACCGGACAGGGGGTGGGACTGAAGCTTTCTTT
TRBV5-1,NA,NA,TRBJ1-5,CASRRDIGDQPQHF,TGCGCCAGCAGAAGGGACATCGGTGATCAGCCCCAGCATTTT
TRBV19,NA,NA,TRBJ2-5,CASSLGGRETQYF,TGTGCCAGTAGTCTCGGGGGAAGGGAGACCCAGTACTTC
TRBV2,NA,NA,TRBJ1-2,CASSEGVVGSQGYTF,TGTGCCAGCAGTGAAGGGGTTGTAGGGTCTCAAGGCTACACCTTC
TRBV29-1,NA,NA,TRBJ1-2,CSVRGEDGYTF,TGCAGCGTACGGGGGGAGGATGGCTACACCTTC
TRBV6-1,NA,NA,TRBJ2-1,CASSDLSFFF,TGTGCCAGCAGTGATTTGAGCTTCTTCTTC
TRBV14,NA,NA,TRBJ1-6,CASSQEGGGPLHF,TGTGCCAGCAGCCAAGAGGGAGGTGGACCCCTCCACTTT
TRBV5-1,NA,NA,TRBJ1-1,CASSLGQGRPFEAFF,TGCGCCAGCAGCTTGGGTCAGGGCAGGCCTTTTGAAGCTTTCTTT
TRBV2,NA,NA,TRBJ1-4,CASSDRGFDEKLFF,TGTGCCAGCAGTGACAGGGGTTTTGATGAAAAACTGTTTTTT